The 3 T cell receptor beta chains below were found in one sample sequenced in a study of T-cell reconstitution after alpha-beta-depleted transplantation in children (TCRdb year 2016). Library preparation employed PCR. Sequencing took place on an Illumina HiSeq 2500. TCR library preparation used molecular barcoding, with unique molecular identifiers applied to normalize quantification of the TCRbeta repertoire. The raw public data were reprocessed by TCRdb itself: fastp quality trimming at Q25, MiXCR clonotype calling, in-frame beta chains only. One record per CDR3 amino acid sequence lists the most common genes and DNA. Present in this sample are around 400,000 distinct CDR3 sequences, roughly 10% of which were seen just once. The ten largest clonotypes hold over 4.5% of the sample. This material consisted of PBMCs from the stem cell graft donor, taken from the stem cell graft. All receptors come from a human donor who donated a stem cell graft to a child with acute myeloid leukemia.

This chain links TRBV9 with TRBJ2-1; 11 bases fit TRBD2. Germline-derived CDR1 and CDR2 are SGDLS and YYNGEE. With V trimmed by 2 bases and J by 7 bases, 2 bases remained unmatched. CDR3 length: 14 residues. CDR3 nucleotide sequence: TGTGCCAGCAGCGTGACTAGCGGGAAGAATGAGCAGTTCTTC. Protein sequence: CASSVTSGKNEQFF. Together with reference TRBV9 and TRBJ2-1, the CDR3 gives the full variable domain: DSGVTQTPKHLITATGQRVTLRCSPRSGDLSVYWYQQSLDQGLQFLIQYYNGEERAKGNILERFSAQQFPDLHSELNLSSLELGDSALYFCASSVTSGKNEQFFGPGTRLTVL.

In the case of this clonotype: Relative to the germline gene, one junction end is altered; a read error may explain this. The CDR3 nucleotides are TGTGCCAGCAGCCGTAACAGGGGGGGCTCCGGGCAGCTGTTTTTT. Protein sequence: CASSRNRGGSGQLFF. The chain combines TRBV5-4 with TRBJ2-2; possibly TRBD1 for D (8 bases). The CDR3 is 15 amino acids. Germline V CDR1 and CDR2: SGHNT, YYREEE (reference sequence).

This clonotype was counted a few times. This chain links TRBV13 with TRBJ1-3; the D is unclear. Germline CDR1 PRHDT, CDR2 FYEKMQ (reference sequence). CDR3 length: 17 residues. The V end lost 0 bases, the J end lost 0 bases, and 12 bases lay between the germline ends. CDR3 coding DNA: TGTGCCAGCAGCTTAGGATTACCGGGCCTCTCTGGAAACACCATATATTTT. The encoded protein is CASSLGLPGLSGNTIYF.